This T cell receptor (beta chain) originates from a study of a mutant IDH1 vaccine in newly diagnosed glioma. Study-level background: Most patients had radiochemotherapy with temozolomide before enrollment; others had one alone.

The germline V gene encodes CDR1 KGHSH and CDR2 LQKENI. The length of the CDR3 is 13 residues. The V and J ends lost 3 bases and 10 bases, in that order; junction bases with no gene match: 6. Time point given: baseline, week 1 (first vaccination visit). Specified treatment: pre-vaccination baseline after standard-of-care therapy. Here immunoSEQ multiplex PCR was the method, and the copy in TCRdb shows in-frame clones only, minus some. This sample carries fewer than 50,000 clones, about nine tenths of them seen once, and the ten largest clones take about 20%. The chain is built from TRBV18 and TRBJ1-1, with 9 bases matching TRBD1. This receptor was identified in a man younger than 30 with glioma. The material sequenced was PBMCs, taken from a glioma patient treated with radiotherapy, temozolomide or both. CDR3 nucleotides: TGTGCCAGCTCACCGCCGGGACAGGGTCGAGCTTTCTTT. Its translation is CASSPPGQGRAFF.